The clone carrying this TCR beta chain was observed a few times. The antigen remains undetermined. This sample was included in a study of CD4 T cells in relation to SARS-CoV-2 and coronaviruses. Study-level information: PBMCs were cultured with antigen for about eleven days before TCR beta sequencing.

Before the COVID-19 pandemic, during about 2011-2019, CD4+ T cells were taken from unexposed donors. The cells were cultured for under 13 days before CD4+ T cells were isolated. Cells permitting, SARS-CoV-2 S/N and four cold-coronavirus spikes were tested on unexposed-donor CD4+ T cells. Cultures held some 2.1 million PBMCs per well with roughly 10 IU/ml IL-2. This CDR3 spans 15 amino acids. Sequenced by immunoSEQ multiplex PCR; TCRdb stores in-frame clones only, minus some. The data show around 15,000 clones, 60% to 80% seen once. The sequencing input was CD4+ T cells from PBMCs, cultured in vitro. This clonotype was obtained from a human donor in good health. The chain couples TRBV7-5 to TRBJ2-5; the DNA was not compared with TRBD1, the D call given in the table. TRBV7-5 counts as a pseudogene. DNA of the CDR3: TGTGCCAGAAGCTCCGCCAGGGGGCAACAAGAGACCCAGTACTTC. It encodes CARSSARGQQETQYF.